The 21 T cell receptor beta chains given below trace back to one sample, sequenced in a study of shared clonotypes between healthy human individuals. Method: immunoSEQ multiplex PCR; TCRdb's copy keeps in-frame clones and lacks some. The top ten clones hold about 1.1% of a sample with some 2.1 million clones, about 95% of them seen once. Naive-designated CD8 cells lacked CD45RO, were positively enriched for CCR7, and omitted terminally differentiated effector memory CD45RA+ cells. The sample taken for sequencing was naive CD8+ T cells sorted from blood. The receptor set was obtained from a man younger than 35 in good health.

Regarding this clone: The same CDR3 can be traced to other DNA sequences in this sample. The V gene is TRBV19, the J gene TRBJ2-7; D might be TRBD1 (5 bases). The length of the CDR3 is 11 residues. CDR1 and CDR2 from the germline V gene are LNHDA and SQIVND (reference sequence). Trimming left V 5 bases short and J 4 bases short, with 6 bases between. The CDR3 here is CASSAGYEQYF. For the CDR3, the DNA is TGTGCCAGTAGTGCAGGGTACGAGCAGTACTTC.

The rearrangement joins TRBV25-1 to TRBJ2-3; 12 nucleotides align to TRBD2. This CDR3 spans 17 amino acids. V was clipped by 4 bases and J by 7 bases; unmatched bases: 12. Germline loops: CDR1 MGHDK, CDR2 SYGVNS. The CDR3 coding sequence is TGTGCCAGCAGTGTGGTGACTAGCGGGGGCCAACCCCATACGCAGTATTTT. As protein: CASSVVTSGGQPHTQYF.

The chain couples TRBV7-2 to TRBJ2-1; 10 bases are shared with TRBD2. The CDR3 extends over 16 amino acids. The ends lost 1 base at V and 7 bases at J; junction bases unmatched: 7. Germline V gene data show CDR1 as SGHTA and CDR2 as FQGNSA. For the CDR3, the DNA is TGTGCCAGCAGCTTAGAGGCTAGCGGGGGTACGAATGAGCAGTTCTTC. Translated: CASSLEASGGTNEQFF.

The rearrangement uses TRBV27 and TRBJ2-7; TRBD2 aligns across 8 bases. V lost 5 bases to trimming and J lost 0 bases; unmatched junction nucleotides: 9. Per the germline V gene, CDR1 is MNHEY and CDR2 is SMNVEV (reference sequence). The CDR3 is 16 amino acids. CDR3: CASSPSGGDYSYEQYF. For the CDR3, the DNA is TGTGCCAGCAGTCCATCGGGAGGGGACTACTCCTACGAGCAGTACTTC.

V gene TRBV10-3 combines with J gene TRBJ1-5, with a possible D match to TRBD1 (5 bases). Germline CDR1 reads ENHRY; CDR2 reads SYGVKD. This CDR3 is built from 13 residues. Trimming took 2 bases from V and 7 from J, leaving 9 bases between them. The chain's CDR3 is CAISEGADQPQHF. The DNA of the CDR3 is TGTGCCATCAGTGAGGGGGCAGACCAGCCCCAGCATTTT.

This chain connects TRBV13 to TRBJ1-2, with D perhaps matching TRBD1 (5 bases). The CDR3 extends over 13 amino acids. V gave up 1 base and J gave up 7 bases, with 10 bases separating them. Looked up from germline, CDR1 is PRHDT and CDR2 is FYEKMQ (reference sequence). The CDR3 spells CASSLAGPVGYTF. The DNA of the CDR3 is TGTGCCAGCAGCTTAGCGGGGCCTGTTGGCTACACCTTC.

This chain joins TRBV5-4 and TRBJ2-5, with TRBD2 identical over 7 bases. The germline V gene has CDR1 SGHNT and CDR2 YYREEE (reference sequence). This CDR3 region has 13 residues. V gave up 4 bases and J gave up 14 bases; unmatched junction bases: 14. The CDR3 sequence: CASSHPLAEGLYF. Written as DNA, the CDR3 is TGTGCCAGCAGCCACCCGCTAGCGGAGGGTCTTTACTTC.

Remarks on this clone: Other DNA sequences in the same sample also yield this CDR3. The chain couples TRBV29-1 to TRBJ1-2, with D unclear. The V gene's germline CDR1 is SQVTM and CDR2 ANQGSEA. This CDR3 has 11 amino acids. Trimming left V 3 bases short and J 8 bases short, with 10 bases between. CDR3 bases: TGCAGCGTTGACCCAGGAGGGGGCTACACCTTC. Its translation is CSVDPGGGYTF.

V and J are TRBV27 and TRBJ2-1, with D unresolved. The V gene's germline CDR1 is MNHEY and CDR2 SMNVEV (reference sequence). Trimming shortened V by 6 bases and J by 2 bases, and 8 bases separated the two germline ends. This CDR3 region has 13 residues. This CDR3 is CASSAGPYNEQFF. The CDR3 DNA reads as TGTGCCAGCAGCGCAGGCCCCTACAATGAGCAGTTCTTC.

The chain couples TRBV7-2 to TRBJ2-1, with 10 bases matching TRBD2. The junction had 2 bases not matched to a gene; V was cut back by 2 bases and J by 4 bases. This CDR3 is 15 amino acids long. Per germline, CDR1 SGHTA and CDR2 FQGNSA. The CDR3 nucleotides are TGTGCCAGCAGCTTACATAGCGGGGGGTACAATGAGCAGTTCTTC. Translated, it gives CASSLHSGGYNEQFF.

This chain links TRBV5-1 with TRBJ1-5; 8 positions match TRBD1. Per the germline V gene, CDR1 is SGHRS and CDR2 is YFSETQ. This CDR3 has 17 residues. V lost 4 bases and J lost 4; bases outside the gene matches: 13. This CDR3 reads CASSPGQGPKGNQPQHF. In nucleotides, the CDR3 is TGCGCCAGCAGCCCCGGACAGGGACCAAAGGGGAATCAGCCCCAGCATTTT. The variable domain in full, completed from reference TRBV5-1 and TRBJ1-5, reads KAGVTQTPRYLIKTRGQQVTLSCSPISGHRSVSWYQQTPGQGLQFLFEYFSETQRNKGNFPGRFSGRQFSNSRSEMNVSTLELGDSALYLCASSPGQGPKGNQPQHFGDGTRLSIL.

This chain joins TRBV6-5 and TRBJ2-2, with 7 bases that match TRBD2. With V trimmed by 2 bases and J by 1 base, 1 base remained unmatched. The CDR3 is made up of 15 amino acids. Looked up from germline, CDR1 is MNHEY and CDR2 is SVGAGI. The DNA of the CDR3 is TGTGCCAGCAGTTACGGCGGGAGGAACACCGGGGAGCTGTTTTTT. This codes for CASSYGGRNTGELFF.

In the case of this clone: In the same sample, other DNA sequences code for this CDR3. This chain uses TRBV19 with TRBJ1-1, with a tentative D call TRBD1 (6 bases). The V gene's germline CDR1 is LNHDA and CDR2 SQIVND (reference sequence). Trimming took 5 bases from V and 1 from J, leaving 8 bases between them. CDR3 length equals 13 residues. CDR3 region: CASSLGQNTEAFF. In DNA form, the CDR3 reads TGTGCCAGTAGTCTGGGACAGAACACTGAAGCTTTCTTT. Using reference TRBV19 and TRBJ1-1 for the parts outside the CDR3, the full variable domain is DGGITQSPKYLFRKEGQNVTLSCEQNLNHDAMYWYRQDPGQGLRLIYYSQIVNDFQKGDIAEGYSVSREKKESFPLTVTSAQKNPTAFYLCASSLGQNTEAFFGQGTRLTVV.

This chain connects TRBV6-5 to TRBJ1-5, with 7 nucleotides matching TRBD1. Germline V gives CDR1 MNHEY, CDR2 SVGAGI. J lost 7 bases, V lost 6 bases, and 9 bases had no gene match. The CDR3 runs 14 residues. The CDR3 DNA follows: TGTGCCAGCAGCCTCGACAGGGATCAGCAGCCCCAGCATTTT. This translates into CASSLDRDQQPQHF.

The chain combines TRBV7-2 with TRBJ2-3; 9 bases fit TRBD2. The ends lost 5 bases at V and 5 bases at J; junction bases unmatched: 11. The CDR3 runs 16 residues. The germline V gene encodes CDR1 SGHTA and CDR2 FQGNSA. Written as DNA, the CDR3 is TGTGCCAGCAGCCCGGCGGGACTAGCCCTGCTAGATACGCAGTATTTT. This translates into CASSPAGLALLDTQYF.

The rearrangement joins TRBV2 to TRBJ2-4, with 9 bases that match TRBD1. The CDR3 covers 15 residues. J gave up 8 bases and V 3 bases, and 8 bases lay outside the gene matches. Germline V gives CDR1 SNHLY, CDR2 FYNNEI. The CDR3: CASSDRGQGGDIQYF. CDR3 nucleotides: TGTGCCAGCAGTGATCGGGGACAGGGAGGGGACATTCAGTACTTC. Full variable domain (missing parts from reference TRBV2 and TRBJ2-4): EPEVTQTPSHQVTQMGQEVILRCVPISNHLYFYWYRQILGQKVEFLVSFYNNEISEKSEIFDDQFSVERPDGSNFTLKIRSTKLEDSAMYFCASSDRGQGGDIQYFGAGTRLSVL.

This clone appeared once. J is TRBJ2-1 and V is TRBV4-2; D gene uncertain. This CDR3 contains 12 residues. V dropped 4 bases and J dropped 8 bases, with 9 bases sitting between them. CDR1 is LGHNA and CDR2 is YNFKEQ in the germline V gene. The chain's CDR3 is CASSPKGDEQFF. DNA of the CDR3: TGTGCCAGCAGCCCAAAGGGCGATGAGCAGTTCTTC.

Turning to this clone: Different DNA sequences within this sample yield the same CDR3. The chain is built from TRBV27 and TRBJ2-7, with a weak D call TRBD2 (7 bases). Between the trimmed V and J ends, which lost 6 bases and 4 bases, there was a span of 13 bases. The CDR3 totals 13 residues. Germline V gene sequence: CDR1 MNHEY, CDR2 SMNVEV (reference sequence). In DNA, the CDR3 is TGTGCCAGCAGCCTAGGGGGAGGGTACGAGCAGTACTTC. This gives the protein CASSLGGGYEQYF.

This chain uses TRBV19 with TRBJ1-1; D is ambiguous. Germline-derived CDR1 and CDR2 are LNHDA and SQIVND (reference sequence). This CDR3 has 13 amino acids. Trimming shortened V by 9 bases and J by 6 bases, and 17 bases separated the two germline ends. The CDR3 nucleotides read TGTGCCAGCGTCGGGGAGGGCGGCTCTGAAGCTTTCTTT. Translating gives CASVGEGGSEAFF.

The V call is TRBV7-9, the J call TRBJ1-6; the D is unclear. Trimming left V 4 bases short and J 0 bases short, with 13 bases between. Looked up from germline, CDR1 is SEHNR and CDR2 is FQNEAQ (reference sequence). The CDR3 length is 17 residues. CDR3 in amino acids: CASSSTSTSSYNSPLHF. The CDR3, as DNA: TGTGCCAGCAGCTCGACATCGACGAGCTCCTATAATTCACCCCTCCACTTT.

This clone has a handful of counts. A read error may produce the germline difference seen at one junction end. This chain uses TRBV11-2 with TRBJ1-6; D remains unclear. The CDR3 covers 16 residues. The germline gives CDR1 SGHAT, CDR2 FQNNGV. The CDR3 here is CTSSPSHAGDNSPLHF. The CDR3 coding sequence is TGTACCAGCAGCCCGTCCCACGCGGGAGATAATTCACCCCTCCACTTT.